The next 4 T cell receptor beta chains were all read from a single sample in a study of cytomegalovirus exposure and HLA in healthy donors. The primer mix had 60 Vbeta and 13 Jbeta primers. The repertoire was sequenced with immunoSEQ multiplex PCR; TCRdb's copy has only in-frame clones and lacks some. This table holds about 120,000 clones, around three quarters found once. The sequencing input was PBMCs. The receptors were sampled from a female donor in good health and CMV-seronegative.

CDR3 coding DNA: TGTGCCAGCAGCGTCCCTAGTGGGTTTTCGGGAGAGCAGTACTTC. Protein sequence: CASSVPSGFSGEQYF. The chain carries TRBV7-2 and TRBJ2-7, with D possibly being TRBD2 (5 bases). V was trimmed by 5 bases and J by 7 bases, leaving 21 bases between them. The CDR3 is 15 residues long. Per the germline V gene, CDR1 is SGHTA and CDR2 is FQGNSA.

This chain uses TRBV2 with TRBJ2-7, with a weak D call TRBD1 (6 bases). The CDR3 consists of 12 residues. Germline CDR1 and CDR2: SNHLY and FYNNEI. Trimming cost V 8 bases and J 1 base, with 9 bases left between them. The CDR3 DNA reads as TGTGCCAGCGGGGGCGGGTCCTACGAGCAGTACTTC. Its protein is CASGGGSYEQYF.

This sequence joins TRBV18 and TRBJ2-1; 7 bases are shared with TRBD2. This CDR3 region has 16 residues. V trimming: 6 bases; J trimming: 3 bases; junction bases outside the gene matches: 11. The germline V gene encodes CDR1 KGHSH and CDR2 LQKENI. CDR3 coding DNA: TGTGCCAGCTCCCCGGGACTACAAGCCAACTACAATGAGCAGTTCTTC. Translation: CASSPGLQANYNEQFF.

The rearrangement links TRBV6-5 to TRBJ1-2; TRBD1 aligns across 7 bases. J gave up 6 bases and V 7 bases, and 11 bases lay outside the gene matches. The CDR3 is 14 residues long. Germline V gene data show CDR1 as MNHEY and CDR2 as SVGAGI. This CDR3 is CASNLDGTANGYTF. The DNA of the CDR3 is TGTGCCAGCAACCTAGACGGGACAGCCAATGGCTACACCTTC.